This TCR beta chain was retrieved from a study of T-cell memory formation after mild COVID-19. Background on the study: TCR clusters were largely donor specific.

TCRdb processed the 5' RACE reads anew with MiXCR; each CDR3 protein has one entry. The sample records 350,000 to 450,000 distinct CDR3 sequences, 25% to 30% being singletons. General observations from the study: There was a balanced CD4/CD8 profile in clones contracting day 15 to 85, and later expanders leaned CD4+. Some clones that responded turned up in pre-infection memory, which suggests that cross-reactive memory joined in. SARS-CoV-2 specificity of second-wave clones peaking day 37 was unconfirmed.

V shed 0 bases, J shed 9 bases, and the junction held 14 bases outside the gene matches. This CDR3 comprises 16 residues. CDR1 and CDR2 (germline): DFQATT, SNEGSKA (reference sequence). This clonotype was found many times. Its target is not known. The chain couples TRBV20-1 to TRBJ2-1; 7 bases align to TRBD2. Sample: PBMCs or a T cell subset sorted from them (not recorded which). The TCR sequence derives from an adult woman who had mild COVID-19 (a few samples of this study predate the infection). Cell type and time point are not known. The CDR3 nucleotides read TGCAGTGCTAGAGATGGGGCTAGCGGTCAGAGGGGTGAGCAGTTCTTC. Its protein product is CSARDGASGQRGEQFF.